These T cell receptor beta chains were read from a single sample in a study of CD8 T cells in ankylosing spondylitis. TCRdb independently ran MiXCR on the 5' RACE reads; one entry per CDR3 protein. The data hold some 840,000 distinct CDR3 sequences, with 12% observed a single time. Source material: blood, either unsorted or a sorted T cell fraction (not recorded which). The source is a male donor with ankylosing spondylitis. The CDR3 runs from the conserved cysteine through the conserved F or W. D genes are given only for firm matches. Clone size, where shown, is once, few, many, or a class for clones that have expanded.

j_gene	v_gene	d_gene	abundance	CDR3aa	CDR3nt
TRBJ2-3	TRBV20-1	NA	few	CSARTGRGTDTQYF	TGCAGTGCTAGAACAGGACGAGGGACAGATACGCAGTATTTT
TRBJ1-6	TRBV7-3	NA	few	CASSLGRPDNSPLHF	TGTGCCAGCAGCTTAGGACGGCCGGATAATTCACCCCTCCACTTT
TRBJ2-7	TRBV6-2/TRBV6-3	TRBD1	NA	CASGDRSSYEQYF	TGTGCCAGCGGGGACAGGAGCTCCTACGAGCAGTACTTC
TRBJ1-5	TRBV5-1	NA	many	CASSFGVGQPQHF	TGCGCCAGCAGCTTCGGTGTTGGGCAGCCCCAGCATTTT
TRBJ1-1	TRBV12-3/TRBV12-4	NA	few	CASTPGRRNTEAFF	TGTGCCAGCACCCCTGGACGGAGGAACACTGAAGCTTTCTTT
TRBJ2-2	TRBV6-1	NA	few	CASSEDRKNTGELFF	TGTGCCAGCAGTGAAGATAGGAAGAACACCGGGGAGCTGTTTTTT
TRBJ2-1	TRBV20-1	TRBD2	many	CSAQRLAGAYNEQFF	TGCAGTGCTCAACGACTAGCGGGAGCCTACAATGAGCAGTTCTTC
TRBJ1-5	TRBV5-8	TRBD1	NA	CASSHRGQRYSNQPQHF	TGTGCCAGCAGCCATAGGGGACAGAGATATAGCAATCAGCCCCAGCATTTT
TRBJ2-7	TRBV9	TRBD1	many	CASSASTTGKQYF	TGTGCCAGCAGCGCCTCGACGACAGGGAAGCAGTACTTC
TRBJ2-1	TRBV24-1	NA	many	CATSDLSRGNEQFF	TGTGCCACCAGTGATTTAAGCCGGGGGAATGAGCAGTTCTTC
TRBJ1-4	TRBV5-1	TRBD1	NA	CASSPGDSTNEKLFF	TGCGCCAGCAGCCCGGGGGACAGCACGAATGAAAAACTGTTTTTT
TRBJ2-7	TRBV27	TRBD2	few	CASTPLGRDYEQYF	TGTGCCAGCACTCCATTGGGGAGGGACTACGAGCAGTACTTC
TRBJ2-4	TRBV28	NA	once	CATQFTGIQYF	TGTGCCACCCAGTTTACCGGCATTCAGTACTTC
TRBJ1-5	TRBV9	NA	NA	CASSVGHGSNQPQHF	TGTGCCAGCAGCGTGGGCCACGGGAGCAATCAGCCCCAGCATTTT
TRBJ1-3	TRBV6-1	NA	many	CASSTGIGNTIYF	TGTGCCAGCAGTACAGGGATAGGAAACACCATATATTTT
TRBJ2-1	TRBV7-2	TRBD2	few	CASSLERGVSYNEQFF	TGTGCCAGCAGCTTAGAGCGGGGGGTATCTTACAATGAGCAGTTCTTC
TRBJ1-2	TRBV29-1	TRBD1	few	CSVNPGQPVSGYTF	TGCAGCGTTAATCCGGGACAGCCGGTTTCTGGCTACACCTTC
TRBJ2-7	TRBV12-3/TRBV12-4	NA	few	CASSRFPGRTYEQYF	TGTGCCAGCAGTCGCTTCCCTGGCAGGACTTACGAGCAGTACTTC
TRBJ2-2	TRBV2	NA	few	CASSEGSPGELFF	TGTGCCAGCAGTGAGGGGTCGCCCGGGGAGCTGTTTTTT
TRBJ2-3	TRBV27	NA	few	CASSFSMDTQYF	TGTGCCAGCAGTTTCTCAATGGATACGCAGTATTTT
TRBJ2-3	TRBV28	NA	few	CASSPNIDTQYF	TGTGCCAGCAGTCCAAATATTGATACGCAGTATTTT
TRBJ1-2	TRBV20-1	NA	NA	CSATPPPHGYTF	TGCAGTGCAACACCCCCACCCCATGGCTACACCTTC
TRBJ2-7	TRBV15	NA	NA	CATSRERGVNYEQYF	TGTGCCACCAGCAGAGAGAGGGGGGTTAACTACGAGCAGTACTTC
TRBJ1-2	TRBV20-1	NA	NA	CSATPARANYGYTF	TGCAGTGCTACCCCCGCTCGCGCTAACTATGGCTACACCTTC
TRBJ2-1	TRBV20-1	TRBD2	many	CSARGLAGDNEQFF	TGCAGTGCTAGGGGACTAGCGGGGGACAATGAGCAGTTCTTC
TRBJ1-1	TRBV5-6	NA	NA	CASSSLGLETEAFF	TGTGCCAGCAGCTCCCTCGGCCTCGAAACTGAAGCTTTCTTT
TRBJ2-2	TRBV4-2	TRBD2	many	CASTPLAAANTGELFF	TGTGCCAGCACCCCACTAGCGGCCGCGAACACCGGGGAGCTGTTTTTT
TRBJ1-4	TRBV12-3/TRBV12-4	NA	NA	CASSLRHEEKLFF	TGTGCCAGCAGTTTGAGGCACGAGGAAAAACTGTTTTTT
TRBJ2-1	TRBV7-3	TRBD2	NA	CASSLMTGGVNNEQFF	TGTGCCAGCAGCTTAATGACGGGGGGAGTGAACAATGAGCAGTTCTTC
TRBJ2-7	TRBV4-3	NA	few	CASSQDPGSSLSEQYF	TGCGCCAGCAGCCAAGATCCAGGGAGTTCCCTCTCCGAGCAGTACTTC
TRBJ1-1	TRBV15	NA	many	CATSSSYTEAFF	TGTGCCACCAGCAGCTCCTACACTGAAGCTTTCTTT
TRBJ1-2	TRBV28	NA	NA	CASSPGSRRGYTF	TGTGCCAGCAGCCCCGGCAGTAGGAGAGGCTACACCTTC
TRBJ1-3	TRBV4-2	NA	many	CASSPSRSGNTIYF	TGTGCCAGCAGCCCATCCCGCTCTGGAAACACCATATATTTT
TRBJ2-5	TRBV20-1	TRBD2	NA	CSQGPPPGTSGRETQYF	TGCAGCCAGGGTCCTCCCCCGGGGACTAGCGGCAGAGAGACCCAGTACTTC
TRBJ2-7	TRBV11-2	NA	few	CASSPDSNSYEQYF	TGTGCCAGCAGCCCAGACAGTAACTCCTACGAGCAGTACTTC
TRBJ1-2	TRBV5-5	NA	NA	CASSPTGQPLSNYGYTF	TGTGCCAGCAGCCCGACAGGACAGCCTTTATCTAACTATGGCTACACCTTC
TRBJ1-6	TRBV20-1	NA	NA	CSARQNYNSPLHF	TGCAGTGCCCGACAAAACTATAATTCACCCCTCCACTTT
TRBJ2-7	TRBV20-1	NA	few	CSAPQGRGGYEQYF	TGCAGTGCCCCCCAGGGCAGGGGGGGCTACGAGCAGTACTTC
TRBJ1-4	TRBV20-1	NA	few	CSASGGGGEKLFF	TGCAGTGCTAGCGGGGGGGGCGGTGAAAAACTGTTTTTT
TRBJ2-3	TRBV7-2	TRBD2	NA	CASIKRTSGTSTDTQYF	TGTGCCAGCATCAAAAGGACTAGCGGGACGAGCACAGATACGCAGTATTTT
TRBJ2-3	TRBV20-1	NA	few	CSADDKTDTQYF	TGCAGTGCTGACGATAAGACAGATACGCAGTATTTT
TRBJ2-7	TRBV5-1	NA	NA	CASAREPVGVYELEQYF	TGCGCCAGCGCCCGAGAGCCAGTGGGCGTATACGAGCTGGAGCAGTACTTC
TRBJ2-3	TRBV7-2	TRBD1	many	CASSLGQGATDTQYF	TGTGCCAGCAGCTTAGGGCAGGGGGCCACAGATACGCAGTATTTT
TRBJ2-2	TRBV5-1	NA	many	CASSFQGPNTGELFF	TGCGCCAGCAGCTTTCAGGGACCGAACACCGGGGAGCTGTTTTTT